This T cell receptor (beta chain) was observed in a study of identical twins. TCRdb reprocessed the 5' RACE reads with MiXCR, giving one entry per CDR3 protein. The sample contains 1.5 million to 2 million distinct CDR3 sequences, under 35% of which appear only once. The germline V and J ends were trimmed by 5 bases and 7 bases, with 18 bases remaining between them. Germline CDR1 is SGHAT and CDR2 is FQDESV (reference sequence). The CDR3 has 14 amino acids. This clonotype was counted only a few times. Sequencing was performed on cord blood. The receptor comes from a newborn girl in good health. This sequence joins TRBV11-1 and TRBJ2-7, with a tentative D call TRBD2 (6 bases). CDR3: CASSPLAGRNEQYF. The CDR3 coding sequence is TGTGCCAGCAGCCCACTGGCAGGGAGGAATGAGCAGTACTTC.